A selection of T cell receptor beta chains follows, all from one sample in a study of CD8+ T cells in alopecia areata. The protocol was immunoSEQ multiplex PCR, while the TCRdb copy is restricted to in-frame clones and leaves out a portion. Counted here are roughly 140,000 clones, 45% to 55% occurring once; the ten biggest clones make up around 19%. The sequencing used CD8+ T cells sorted from blood, collected at week 0. These receptors all stem from a human donor with alopecia areata. The CDR3 runs from the conserved cysteine through the conserved F or W. D genes are given only for firm matches. Clone size appears in some rows only: once, few, many, or a class for an expanded clone.

cdr3_length	v_call	d_call	j_call	clone_size	cdr3_aa	cdr3_nt
13	TRBV5-4	-	TRBJ2-1	-	CASSPRVGNEQFF	TGTGCCAGCAGCCCCCGTGTCGGCAATGAGCAGTTCTTC
15	TRBV4-3	-	TRBJ2-3	-	CASSQDSHSTDTQYF	TGCGCCAGCAGCCAAGACTCACACAGCACAGATACGCAGTATTTT
13	TRBV4-3	-	TRBJ1-2	once	CASSQDRGSGYTF	TGCGCCAGCAGCCAAGATCGAGGAAGCGGCTACACCTTC
12	TRBV25-1	-	TRBJ2-3	few	CASGGAGDTQYF	TGTGCCAGCGGGGGGGCCGGAGATACGCAGTATTTT
15	TRBV2	TRBD1	TRBJ1-2	few	CASVGTGTLSDGYTF	TGTGCCAGCGTGGGGACAGGGACTTTATCTGATGGCTACACCTTC
13	TRBV15	-	TRBJ1-1	-	CATSIDEKPEAFF	TGTGCCACCAGCATAGACGAAAAGCCCGAAGCTTTCTTT
14	TRBV13	-	TRBJ1-2	-	CASRYTIEPAVVTF	TGTGCCAGCAGATATACGATCGAGCCGGCTGTTGTCACCTTC
12	TRBV7-2	-	TRBJ2-7	-	CASSLEVDEQYF	TGTGCCAGCAGCTTAGAGGTGGACGAGCAGTACTTC
13	TRBV7-6	-	TRBJ1-1	once	CASSLSTDTEAFF	TGTGCCAGCAGCTTAAGTACGGACACTGAAGCTTTCTTT
14	TRBV6-5	TRBD2	TRBJ2-3	-	CASSSISGADTQYF	TGTGCCAGCAGTTCTATTAGCGGGGCAGATACGCAGTATTTT
18	TRBV11-2	-	TRBJ2-7	-	CASSPTVPETSLPYEQYF	TGTGCCAGCAGCCCGACGGTACCGGAGACCTCCCTTCCCTACGAGCAGTACTTC
15	TRBV4-3	-	TRBJ2-7	-	CASSQDKSASYEQYF	TGCGCCAGCAGCCAAGATAAATCCGCCTCCTACGAGCAGTACTTC
13	TRBV30	-	TRBJ2-7	few	CAWSVKGLSEQYF	TGTGCCTGGAGTGTAAAAGGCCTTTCCGAGCAGTACTTC
15	TRBV4-3	-	TRBJ1-5	-	CASSQGPISDQPQHF	TGCGCCAGCAGCCAAGGTCCGATTTCGGATCAGCCCCAGCATTTT
14	TRBV10-3	-	TRBJ2-7	few	CAISESQADYEQYF	TGTGCCATCAGTGAGTCTCAGGCAGACTACGAGCAGTACTTC
11	TRBV29-1	TRBD1	TRBJ1-1	-	CSAKGGSEAFF	TGCAGCGCCAAAGGGGGCTCTGAAGCTTTCTTT
14	TRBV2	-	TRBJ1-2	-	CASLPHLSSGGYTF	TGTGCCAGCCTACCTCATCTTTCCTCAGGAGGCTACACCTTC
13	TRBV6-5	-	TRBJ1-1	-	CASSPRENTEAFF	TGTGCCAGCAGCCCCAGGGAAAACACTGAAGCTTTCTTT
11	TRBV30	-	TRBJ1-1	-	CAWKQGTEAFF	TGTGCCTGGAAGCAGGGCACTGAAGCTTTCTTT
15	TRBV27	TRBD1	TRBJ2-2	-	CASSRQGANTGELFF	TGTGCCAGCAGCCGACAGGGCGCGAACACCGGGGAGCTGTTTTTT
12	TRBV19	-	TRBJ2-7	-	CASSPNSYEQYF	TGTGCCAGTAGTCCAAACTCCTACGAGCAGTACTTC
12	TRBV14	-	TRBJ2-7	-	CASSQEGGAQYF	TGTGCCAGCAGCCAAGAGGGGGGAGCGCAGTACTTC
15	TRBV5-6	-	TRBJ1-5	once	CASSLQGSRWQPQHF	TGTGCCAGCAGCTTACAAGGCAGCCGCTGGCAGCCCCAGCATTTT
14	TRBV30	-	TRBJ1-5	-	CAWNSEGGNQPQHF	TGTGCCTGGAATTCTGAGGGTGGGAATCAGCCCCAGCATTTT
14	TRBV2	TRBD2	TRBJ2-7	-	CASGLAGETYEQYF	TGTGCCAGCGGCCTAGCGGGGGAAACCTACGAGCAGTACTTC
15	TRBV27	TRBD1	TRBJ2-7	-	CASSPLRDRGHEQYF	TGTGCCAGCAGTCCCCTCCGGGACAGGGGACACGAGCAGTACTTC
16	TRBV27	TRBD1	TRBJ1-1	once	CASSPTSGTGVAEAFF	TGTGCCAGCAGTCCAACATCCGGGACAGGGGTTGCTGAAGCTTTCTTT
16	TRBV29-1	TRBD1	TRBJ2-7	-	CSVAGTLTGTGNEQYF	TGCAGCGTTGCAGGTACCCTTACCGGGACAGGGAACGAGCAGTACTTC
12	TRBV11-2	TRBD1	TRBJ1-1	-	CASSWDRDEAFF	TGTGCCAGCAGTTGGGACAGGGATGAAGCTTTCTTT
13	TRBV30	-	TRBJ2-2	few	CAWNKAGTGELFF	TGTGCCTGGAATAAAGCCGGGACCGGGGAGCTGTTTTTT
14	TRBV2	-	TRBJ1-2	few	CASSEEGAVYGYTF	TGTGCCAGCAGTGAAGAGGGCGCAGTCTATGGCTACACCTTC
16	TRBV7-2	TRBD2	TRBJ2-3	-	CASSLEAGRVIDTQYF	TGTGCCAGCAGCTTAGAAGCGGGGAGAGTCATAGATACGCAGTATTTT
16	TRBV7-2	TRBD1	TRBJ2-7	-	CASSSSDRSSSYEQYF	TGTGCCAGCAGCTCTTCGGACAGGTCTAGCTCCTACGAGCAGTACTTC
12	TRBV7-9	-	TRBJ1-1	-	CASSHWDTEAFF	TGTGCCAGCAGCCACTGGGACACTGAAGCTTTCTTT
11	TRBV29-1	-	TRBJ2-1	-	CSVDGRSEQFF	TGCAGCGTTGATGGTAGGAGTGAGCAGTTCTTC
14	TRBV13	-	TRBJ1-2	-	CASSPPGAHYGYTF	TGTGCCAGCAGCCCCCCGGGGGCGCACTATGGCTACACCTTC
13	TRBV29-1	TRBD1	TRBJ2-7	-	CSGMTGSSYEQYF	TGCAGCGGTATGACAGGGAGTTCCTACGAGCAGTACTTC
13	TRBV18	-	TRBJ2-3	-	CASSQDSTDTQYF	TGTGCCAGCTCACAGGACAGCACAGATACGCAGTATTTT
13	TRBV4-2	-	TRBJ2-7	-	CASSQGLTEEQYF	TGTGCCAGCAGCCAAGGACTGACGGAGGAGCAGTACTTC
17	TRBV7-2	-	TRBJ1-5	few	CASSLEGGQGARQPQHF	TGTGCCAGCAGCTTGGAAGGAGGTCAGGGTGCAAGACAGCCCCAGCATTTT
13	TRBV25-1	-	TRBJ1-1	-	CASTLGQNTEAFF	TGTGCCAGCACTTTAGGACAGAACACTGAAGCTTTCTTT
12	TRBV15	-	TRBJ1-6	-	CATNERSSPLHF	TGTGCCACCAACGAGCGTAGTTCACCCCTCCACTTT
13	TRBV13	-	TRBJ1-3	-	CASSPTSGNTIYF	TGTGCCAGCAGCCCGACCTCTGGAAACACCATATATTTT
13	TRBV27	-	TRBJ2-2	-	CASSPLGPGELFF	TGTGCCAGCAGCCCCTTGGGACCCGGGGAGCTGTTTTTT
13	TRBV30	TRBD2	TRBJ2-7	-	CAWAREGWNEQYF	TGTGCCTGGGCGAGGGAGGGTTGGAACGAGCAGTACTTC
15	TRBV27	-	TRBJ2-7	-	CASSFGLPRAGEQYF	TGTGCCAGCAGTTTCGGCCTCCCCAGGGCTGGCGAGCAGTACTTC
14	TRBV14	-	TRBJ2-1	-	CASSPSGAQHMQFF	TGTGCCAGCAGCCCCTCAGGGGCACAGCACATGCAGTTCTTC
14	TRBV5-6	TRBD2	TRBJ2-5	-	CASSLLAGLETQYF	TGTGCCAGCAGCCTACTAGCGGGGCTGGAGACCCAGTACTTC
17	TRBV12-5	-	TRBJ1-5	few	CASGLATLTGTGQPQHF	TGTGCTAGTGGTTTGGCCACCCTAACAGGGACGGGTCAGCCCCAGCATTTT
13	TRBV9	TRBD1	TRBJ1-1	-	CASSALTGAEAFF	TGTGCCAGCAGCGCCCTGACAGGGGCTGAAGCTTTCTTT
17	TRBV7-9	-	TRBJ2-2	-	CASLVKAGTANTGELFF	TGTGCCAGCCTGGTGAAGGCCGGGACGGCGAACACCGGGGAGCTGTTTTTT
14	TRBV9	-	TRBJ1-1	once	CASSVGTLNTEAFF	TGTGCCAGCAGCGTTGGGACACTGAACACTGAAGCTTTCTTT
15	TRBV7-2	TRBD2	TRBJ2-5	-	CASSLGAGVQETQYF	TGTGCCAGCAGCTTAGGAGCGGGGGTCCAAGAGACCCAGTACTTC
15	TRBV6-4	TRBD2	TRBJ2-1	few	CASSELSGGYNEQFF	TGTGCCAGCAGTGAGCTATCGGGGGGTTACAATGAGCAGTTCTTC
15	TRBV6-5	-	TRBJ2-2	-	CASSYGGGDTGELFF	TGTGCCAGCAGTTACGGTGGGGGTGACACCGGGGAGCTGTTTTTT
12	TRBV29-1	-	TRBJ2-7	-	CSVRGESYEQYF	TGCAGCGTTAGGGGAGAGAGCTACGAGCAGTACTTC
12	TRBV4-1	-	TRBJ2-1	-	CASSQETGLQFF	TGCGCCAGCAGCCAAGAGACGGGACTGCAGTTCTTC
13	TRBV4-3	-	TRBJ2-1	-	CASSHFLSNEQFF	TGCGCCAGCAGCCATTTCCTATCCAATGAGCAGTTCTTC
13	TRBV7-6	-	TRBJ1-2	once	CASSSRDGYGYTF	TGTGCCAGCAGCAGCCGGGACGGCTATGGCTACACCTTC